A selection of T cell receptor beta chains follows, all from one sample in a study of a mutant IDH1 vaccine in newly diagnosed glioma. These receptors' targets are unknown. Sequencing was performed with immunoSEQ multiplex PCR; in TCRdb, only in-frame clones are kept and a portion is missing. Among fewer than 30,000 clones listed, less than 90% were seen once. Sequences were derived from PBMCs, sampled from a glioma patient whose treatment included an IDH1 peptide vaccine. These receptors were taken from a woman under 30 with glioma. The CDR3 runs from the conserved cysteine through the conserved F or W. The D gene is left open where the match is weak. Clone size appears in some rows only: once, few, many, or a class for an expanded clone.

TRBV28,.,TRBJ2-7,.,CASSREPYEQYF,TGTGCCAGCAGCAGGGAGCCTTACGAGCAGTACTTC
TRBV6-1,few,TRBJ1-6,.,CASSESPGGYGSYNSPLHF,TGTGCCAGCAGTGAATCACCGGGAGGGTACGGCTCCTATAATTCACCCCTCCACTTT
TRBV27,.,TRBJ2-3,TRBD2,CASSPTAGPLDTQYF,TGTGCCAGCAGTCCCACAGCGGGGCCCCTAGATACGCAGTATTTT
TRBV5-4,once,TRBJ2-6,.,CASSLMTVSGANVLTF,TGTGCCAGCAGCTTGATGACAGTCTCTGGGGCCAACGTCCTGACTTTC
TRBV11-2,.,TRBJ2-7,.,CASSWDTRGEQYF,TGTGCCAGCAGCTGGGACACACGGGGGGAGCAGTACTTC
TRBV7-9,few,TRBJ2-6,.,CASSLEERGSGANVLTF,TGTGCCAGCAGCTTAGAGGAGAGGGGGTCTGGGGCCAACGTCCTGACTTTC
TRBV5-1,.,TRBJ2-7,.,CASSRGTLGDEQYF,TGCGCCAGCAGCCGCGGGACATTGGGAGACGAGCAGTACTTC
TRBV4-1,.,TRBJ1-1,.,CASSQEGVGTEAFF,TGCGCCAGCAGCCAAGAAGGGGTGGGGACTGAAGCTTTCTTT
TRBV5-1,once,TRBJ2-1,.,CASSLEGGPNEQFF,TGCGCCAGCAGCTTGGAGGGAGGCCCCAATGAGCAGTTCTTC
TRBV18,.,TRBJ1-3,.,CASSRDNGNTIYF,TGTGCCAGCTCCCGGGACAATGGAAACACCATATATTTT
TRBV4-2,medium-sized,TRBJ2-1,.,CASSQGDGLANEQFF,TGTGCCAGCAGCCAAGGTGACGGGCTAGCCAATGAGCAGTTCTTC
TRBV5-1,.,TRBJ2-5,.,CASSLALRDSKETQYF,TGCGCCAGCAGCTTGGCCCTACGGGACTCAAAAGAGACCCAGTACTTC
TRBV19,few,TRBJ1-5,TRBD1,CASSKGTGGNQPQHF,TGTGCCAGTAGTAAGGGGACAGGGGGAAATCAGCCCCAGCATTTT
TRBV7-2,.,TRBJ2-5,TRBD2,CASSSNPGLGSRTQYF,TGTGCCAGCAGCTCAAATCCGGGACTAGGAAGTCGGACCCAGTACTTC
TRBV4-1,.,TRBJ2-7,.,CASSFSASSYEQYF,TGCGCCAGCAGCTTTTCCGCGAGCTCCTACGAGCAGTACTTC
TRBV4-2,.,TRBJ2-1,TRBD2,CASSQESPGTSGYNEQFF,TGTGCCAGCAGCCAAGAAAGCCCCGGGACTAGCGGATACAATGAGCAGTTCTTC
TRBV27,.,TRBJ1-1,.,CASSFRKGSMEAFF,TGTGCCAGCAGTTTTAGAAAGGGGTCCATGGAGGCTTTCTTT
TRBV27,once,TRBJ2-3,.,CASSRPLLGADTQYF,TGTGCCAGCAGTAGGCCGCTGTTGGGGGCAGATACGCAGTATTTT
TRBV10-3,.,TRBJ2-1,.,CAIGPFTYNEQFF,TGTGCCATCGGTCCTTTCACCTACAATGAGCAGTTCTTC
TRBV27,.,TRBJ1-1,TRBD1,CASSSQTLGQGRYTEAFF,TGTGCCAGCAGTTCACAGACCTTGGGACAGGGCAGGTACACTGAAGCTTTCTTT
TRBV2,.,TRBJ1-1,.,CASRIGGTEAFF,TGTGCCAGCAGGATAGGGGGGACTGAAGCTTTCTTT
TRBV20-1,.,TRBJ2-3,.,CSARRDTQYF,TGCAGTGCTAGAAGAGATACGCAGTATTTT
TRBV14,.,TRBJ1-1,.,CASSERGGNTEAFF,TGTGCCAGCAGCGAACGAGGGGGTAACACTGAAGCTTTCTTT
TRBV27,.,TRBJ1-1,.,CASTMAGGTEAFF,TGTGCCAGCACCATGGCCGGGGGCACTGAAGCTTTCTTT
TRBV7-2,.,TRBJ2-7,TRBD1,CASSSGTGGTYSYEQYF,TGTGCCAGCAGCTCCGGGACAGGGGGCACCTACTCCTACGAGCAGTACTTC
TRBV4-3,.,TRBJ2-1,.,CASSAGPWRGRGGNEQFF,TGCGCCAGCAGCGCTGGGCCTTGGAGGGGGCGCGGAGGGAATGAGCAGTTCTTC
TRBV4-1,.,TRBJ2-1,.,CASSHDPYNEQFF,TGCGCCAGCAGCCACGATCCTTACAATGAGCAGTTCTTC
TRBV7-9,few,TRBJ1-5,.,CASSPFPGGSIQPQHF,TGTGCCAGCAGCCCATTCCCCGGGGGGTCGATTCAGCCCCAGCATTTT
TRBV7-2,.,TRBJ2-4,TRBD1,CASSQGADIQYF,TGTGCCAGCAGCCAGGGGGCGGACATTCAGTACTTC
TRBV9,.,TRBJ2-7,.,CASSERGDTGEQYF,TGTGCCAGCAGCGAACGGGGCGACACGGGCGAGCAGTACTTC
TRBV11-2,.,TRBJ1-5,.,CASSSEGSLYGQPQHF,TGTGCCAGCAGCTCTGAGGGGAGCCTTTACGGTCAGCCCCAGCATTTT
TRBV7-9,.,TRBJ1-5,.,CASSLADQPQHF,TGTGCCAGCAGCTTAGCTGATCAGCCCCAGCATTTT
TRBV27,.,TRBJ2-7,.,CASTPSRFSYEQYF,TGTGCCAGCACCCCGAGCAGGTTCTCCTACGAGCAGTACTTC
TRBV6-1,.,TRBJ2-7,.,CASSAAMDHFSYEQYF,TGTGCCAGCAGTGCCGCAATGGACCATTTCTCCTACGAGCAGTACTTC
TRBV30,.,TRBJ2-7,.,CAWKNGRGEQYF,TGTGCCTGGAAAAACGGCCGAGGGGAGCAGTACTTC
TRBV7-2,.,TRBJ2-1,TRBD2,CASSLVLAGLYNEQFF,TGTGCCAGCAGCTTAGTACTAGCGGGCCTATACAATGAGCAGTTCTTC
TRBV9,.,TRBJ1-5,.,CASSPLEGGEWPQHF,TGTGCCAGCAGCCCACTGGAAGGGGGTGAGTGGCCCCAGCATTTT
TRBV7-9,.,TRBJ1-6,.,CASSTAPGPSSTLHF,TGTGCCAGCAGTACTGCCCCGGGTCCCTCGTCCACCCTCCACTTT
TRBV27,.,TRBJ2-1,.,CASSSRDSYNEQFF,TGTGCCAGCAGTTCCCGGGACTCTTACAATGAGCAGTTCTTC
TRBV2,.,TRBJ2-2,.,CASNRVGDTGELFF,TGTGCCAGTAACAGGGTTGGGGATACCGGGGAGCTGTTTTTT
TRBV2,.,TRBJ2-1,TRBD2,CASSVSSGALNEQFF,TGTGCCAGCAGTGTATCTAGCGGGGCTCTAAATGAGCAGTTCTTC
TRBV11-1,.,TRBJ1-6,TRBD1,CASSLRGSSYNSPLHF,TGTGCCAGCAGCCTCAGGGGGAGCTCCTATAATTCACCCCTCCACTTT
TRBV19,.,TRBJ2-7,TRBD1,CATRTGVGYEQYF,TGTGCCACCAGGACAGGGGTTGGCTACGAGCAGTACTTC
TRBV11-3,.,TRBJ2-1,TRBD2,CASSEPGLARGEQFF,TGTGCCAGCAGCGAACCGGGACTAGCTCGCGGTGAGCAGTTCTTC
TRBV11-3,once,TRBJ1-3,.,CASSKNSGFTIYF,TGTGCCAGCAGCAAAAACAGCGGTTTCACCATATATTTT
TRBV6-5,.,TRBJ1-1,.,CASSIGRRGTEAFF,TGTGCCAGCAGTATAGGACGGAGAGGCACTGAAGCTTTCTTT
TRBV7-9,once,TRBJ1-2,.,CASSLFETPPGYTF,TGTGCCAGCAGCTTGTTTGAGACACCCCCTGGCTACACCTTC
TRBV11-2,.,TRBJ2-7,.,CASSLEGGGLHEQYF,TGTGCCAGCAGCTTGGAGGGAGGAGGCCTTCACGAGCAGTACTTC
TRBV4-1,.,TRBJ1-1,.,CASSQEWQGTGTEAFF,TGCGCCAGCAGCCAGGAATGGCAGGGGACGGGGACTGAAGCTTTCTTT
TRBV19,.,TRBJ2-7,.,CASSIDGFPSYEQYF,TGTGCCAGTAGTATAGACGGGTTCCCTTCCTACGAGCAGTACTTC
TRBV27,.,TRBJ2-7,.,CASSSWSGGGEQYF,TGTGCCAGCAGCTCGTGGTCCGGGGGTGGCGAGCAGTACTTC
TRBV7-2,.,TRBJ2-3,TRBD2,CASSLAPSGSTDTQYF,TGTGCCAGCAGCTTAGCGCCTAGCGGGAGCACAGATACGCAGTATTTT